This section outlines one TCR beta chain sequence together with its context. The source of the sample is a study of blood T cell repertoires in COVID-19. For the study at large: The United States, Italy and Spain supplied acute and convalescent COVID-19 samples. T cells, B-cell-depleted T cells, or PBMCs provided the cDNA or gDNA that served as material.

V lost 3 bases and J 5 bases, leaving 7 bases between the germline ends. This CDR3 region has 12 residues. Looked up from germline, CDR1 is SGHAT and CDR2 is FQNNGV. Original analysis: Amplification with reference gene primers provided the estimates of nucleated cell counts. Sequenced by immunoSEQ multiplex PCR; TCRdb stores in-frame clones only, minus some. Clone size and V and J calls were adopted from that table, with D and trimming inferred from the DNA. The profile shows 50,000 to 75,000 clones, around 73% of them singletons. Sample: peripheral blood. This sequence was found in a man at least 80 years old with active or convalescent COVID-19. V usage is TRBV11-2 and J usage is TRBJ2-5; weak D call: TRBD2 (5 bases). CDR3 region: CASSLEEETQYF. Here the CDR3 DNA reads TGTGCCAGCAGCTTGGAGGAGGAGACCCAGTACTTC.